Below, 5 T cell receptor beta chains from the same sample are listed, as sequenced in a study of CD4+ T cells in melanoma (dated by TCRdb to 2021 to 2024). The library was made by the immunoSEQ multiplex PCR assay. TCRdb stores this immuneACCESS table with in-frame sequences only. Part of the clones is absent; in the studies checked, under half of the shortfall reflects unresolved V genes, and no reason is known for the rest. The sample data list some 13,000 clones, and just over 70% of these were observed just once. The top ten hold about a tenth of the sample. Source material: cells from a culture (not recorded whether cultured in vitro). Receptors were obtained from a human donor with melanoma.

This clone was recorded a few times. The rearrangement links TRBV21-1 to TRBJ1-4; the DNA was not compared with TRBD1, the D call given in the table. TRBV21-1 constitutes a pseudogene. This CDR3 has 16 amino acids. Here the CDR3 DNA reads TGTGCCAGCAGCAACCCGGTGGGACAGTTTAATGAAAAACTGTTTTTT. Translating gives CASSNPVGQFNEKLFF.

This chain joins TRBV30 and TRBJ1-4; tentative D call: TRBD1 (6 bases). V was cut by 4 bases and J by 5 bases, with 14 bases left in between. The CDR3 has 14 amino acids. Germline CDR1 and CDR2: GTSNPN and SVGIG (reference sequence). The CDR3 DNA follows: TGTGCCTGGACCCGGACAGAGATGAATGAAAAACTGTTTTTT. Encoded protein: CAWTRTEMNEKLFF.

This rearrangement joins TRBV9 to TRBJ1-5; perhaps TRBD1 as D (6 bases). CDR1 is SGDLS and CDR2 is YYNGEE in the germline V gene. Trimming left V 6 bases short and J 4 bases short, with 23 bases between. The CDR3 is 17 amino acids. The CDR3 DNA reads TGTGCCAGCACCCCACGTCAGGTGGGGGCTAAAAATCAGCCCCAGCATTTT. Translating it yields CASTPRQVGAKNQPQHF. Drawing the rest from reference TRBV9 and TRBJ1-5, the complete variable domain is DSGVTQTPKHLITATGQRVTLRCSPRSGDLSVYWYQQSLDQGLQFLIQYYNGEERAKGNILERFSAQQFPDLHSELNLSSLELGDSALYFCASTPRQVGAKNQPQHFGDGTRLSIL.

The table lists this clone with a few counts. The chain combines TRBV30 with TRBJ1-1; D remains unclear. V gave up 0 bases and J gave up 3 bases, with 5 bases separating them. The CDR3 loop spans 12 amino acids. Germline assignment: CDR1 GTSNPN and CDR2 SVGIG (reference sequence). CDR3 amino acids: CAWSVDYTEAFF. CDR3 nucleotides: TGTGCCTGGAGTGTTGATTACACTGAAGCTTTCTTT.

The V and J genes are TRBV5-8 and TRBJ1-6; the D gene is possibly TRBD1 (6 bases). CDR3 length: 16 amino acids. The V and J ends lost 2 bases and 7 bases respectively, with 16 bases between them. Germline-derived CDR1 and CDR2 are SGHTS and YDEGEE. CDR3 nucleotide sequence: TGTGCCAGCAGCTTTAGTCGGGGGGCTGAGAATTCACCCCTCCACTTT. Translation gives CASSFSRGAENSPLHF.